What follows are 7 T cell receptor beta chains derived from one specimen sequenced in a study of blood T cell repertoires in COVID-19. Profiling relied on immunoSEQ multiplex PCR, and the TCRdb table lists in-frame clones only, not all of them. The sample includes tens of thousands of clones, around 90% of them seen just once. Material for sequencing was peripheral blood. These receptors were obtained from a woman between 45 and 65 years old with COVID-19, enrolled during active disease.

This clone was seen just once. The chain couples TRBV5-1 to TRBJ1-5; D not certain. The CDR3 runs 15 residues. V gave up 0 bases and J gave up 5 bases, with 12 bases separating them. The germline V gene has CDR1 SGHRS and CDR2 YFSETQ. The DNA for the CDR3 is TGCGCCAGCAGCTTGGAGGGCAGAGGGCATCAGCCCCAGCATTTT. Protein product: CASSLEGRGHQPQHF.

The rearrangement links TRBV7-8 to TRBJ2-1, with 14 bases aligning to TRBD2. V lost 5 bases, J lost 7 bases, and 1 base stayed unmatched. Germline V gene data show CDR1 as SGHVS and CDR2 as FQNEAQ. CDR3 length: 14 residues. CDR3 in amino acids: CASSRTSGRNEQFF. CDR3 coding DNA: TGTGCCAGCAGCAGGACTAGCGGGAGGAATGAGCAGTTCTTC. Supplemented by reference TRBV7-8 and TRBJ2-1, the full variable domain reads GAGVSQSPRYKVAKRGQDVALRCDPISGHVSLFWYQQALGQGPEFLTYFQNEAQLDKSGLPSDRFFAERPEGSVSTLKIQRTQQEDSAVYLCASSRTSGRNEQFFGPGTRLTVL.

This chain joins TRBV28 and TRBJ1-4; the D gene is possibly TRBD1 (5 bases). CDR3 length: 14 amino acids. CDR1 is MDHEN, CDR2 SYDVKM, per germline. V lost 4 bases and J 6 bases, leaving 12 bases between the germline ends. The CDR3 here is CASSYPGSYEKLFF. CDR3 sequence (DNA): TGTGCCAGCAGTTATCCAGGGTCCTATGAAAAACTGTTTTTT.

This clone showed up just once. This chain joins TRBV7-8 and TRBJ2-4; TRBD2 is a possible D gene (6 bases). Germline lookup yields CDR1 SGHVS and CDR2 FQNEAQ. V was trimmed by 5 bases and J by 9 bases, leaving 14 bases between them. This CDR3 region has 13 residues. CDR3 in amino acids: CASSLILGGIQYF. CDR3 coding DNA: TGTGCCAGCAGCCTTATCCTGGGGGGCATTCAGTACTTC. Full variable domain (missing parts from reference TRBV7-8 and TRBJ2-4): GAGVSQSPRYKVAKRGQDVALRCDPISGHVSLFWYQQALGQGPEFLTYFQNEAQLDKSGLPSDRFFAERPEGSVSTLKIQRTQQEDSAVYLCASSLILGGIQYFGAGTRLSVL.

The chain has TRBV24-1 and TRBJ1-2; D is unresolved. V lost 5 bases and J lost 2, with 2 bases in between. Germline V gene lookup returns CDR1 KGHDR and CDR2 SFDVKD. The CDR3 length is 11 residues. CDR3 coding DNA: TGTGCCACCAGTGCAAACTATGGCTACACCTTC. It is translated as CATSANYGYTF.

This chain links TRBV29-1 with TRBJ2-5, with 9 bases that match TRBD1. This CDR3 has 13 amino acids. The germline CDR1 and CDR2 sequences are SQVTM and ANQGSEA. V lost 4 bases and J lost 6; bases outside the gene matches: 6. The CDR3 sequence: CSVAGQGIKTQYF. In DNA, the CDR3 is TGCAGCGTTGCCGGACAGGGGATTAAGACCCAGTACTTC.

The rearrangement joins TRBV28 to TRBJ2-7; maybe TRBD1 (5 bases). Germline V lookup: CDR1 MDHEN, CDR2 SYDVKM. V was pared by 5 bases and J by 7 bases, with 12 bases between. The CDR3 spans 12 residues. Here the CDR3 reads CASSLTGWEQYF. The CDR3 DNA is TGTGCCAGCAGTCTTACAGGTTGGGAGCAGTACTTC.